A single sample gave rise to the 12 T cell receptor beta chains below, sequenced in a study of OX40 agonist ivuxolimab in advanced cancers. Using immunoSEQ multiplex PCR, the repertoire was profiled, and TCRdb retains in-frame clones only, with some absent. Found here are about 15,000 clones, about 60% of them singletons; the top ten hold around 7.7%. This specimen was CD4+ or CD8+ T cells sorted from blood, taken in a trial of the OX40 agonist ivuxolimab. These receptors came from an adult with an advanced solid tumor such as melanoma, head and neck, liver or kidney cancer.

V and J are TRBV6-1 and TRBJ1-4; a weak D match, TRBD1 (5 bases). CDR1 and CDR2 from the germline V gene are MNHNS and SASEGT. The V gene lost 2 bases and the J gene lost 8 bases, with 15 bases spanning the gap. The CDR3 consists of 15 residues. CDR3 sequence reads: CASSESKGMEEKLFF. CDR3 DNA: TGTGCCAGCAGTGAATCCAAGGGGATGGAAGAAAAACTGTTTTTT.

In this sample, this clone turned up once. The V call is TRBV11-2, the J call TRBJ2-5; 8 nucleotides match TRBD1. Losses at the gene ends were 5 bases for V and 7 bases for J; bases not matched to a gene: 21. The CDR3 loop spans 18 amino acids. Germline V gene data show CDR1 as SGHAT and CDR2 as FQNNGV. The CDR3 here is CASSPHFSEDRDAATQYF. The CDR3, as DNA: TGTGCCAGCAGCCCGCATTTTAGTGAGGACAGGGACGCCGCGACCCAGTACTTC.

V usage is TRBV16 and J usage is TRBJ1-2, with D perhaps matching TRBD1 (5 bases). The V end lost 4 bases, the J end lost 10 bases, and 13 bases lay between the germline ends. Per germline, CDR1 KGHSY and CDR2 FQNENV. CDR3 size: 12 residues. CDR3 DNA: TGTGCCAGCAGCCCCTTGGGGCTGTACTACACCTTC. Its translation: CASSPLGLYYTF.

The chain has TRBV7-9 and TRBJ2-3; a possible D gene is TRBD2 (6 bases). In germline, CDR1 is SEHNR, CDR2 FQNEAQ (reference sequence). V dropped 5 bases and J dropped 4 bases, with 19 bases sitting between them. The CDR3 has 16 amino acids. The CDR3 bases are TGTGCCAGCAGCCCCTCCCCTGGCGGGGACGCAGATACGCAGTATTTT. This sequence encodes CASSPSPGGDADTQYF.

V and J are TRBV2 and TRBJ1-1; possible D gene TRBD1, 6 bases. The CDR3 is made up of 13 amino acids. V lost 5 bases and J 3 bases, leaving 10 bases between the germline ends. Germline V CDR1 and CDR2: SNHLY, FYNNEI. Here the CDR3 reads CASSLGGDTEAFF. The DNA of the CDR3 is TGTGCCAGCAGTTTAGGGGGGGACACTGAAGCTTTCTTT.

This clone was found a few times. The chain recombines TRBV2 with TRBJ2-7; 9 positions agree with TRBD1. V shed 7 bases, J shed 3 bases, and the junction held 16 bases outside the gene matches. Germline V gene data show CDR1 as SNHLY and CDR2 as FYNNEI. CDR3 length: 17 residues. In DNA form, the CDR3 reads TGTGCCAGCAAGTCTACAGAGGCCGGGACAGGGTTCTACGAGCAGTACTTC. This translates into CASKSTEAGTGFYEQYF.

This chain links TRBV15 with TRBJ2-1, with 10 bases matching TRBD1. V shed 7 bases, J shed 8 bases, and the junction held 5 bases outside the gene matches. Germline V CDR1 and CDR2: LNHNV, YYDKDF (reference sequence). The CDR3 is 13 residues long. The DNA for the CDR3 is TGTGCCACCAATACGGGACAGGGGTATGAGCAGTTCTTC. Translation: CATNTGQGYEQFF.

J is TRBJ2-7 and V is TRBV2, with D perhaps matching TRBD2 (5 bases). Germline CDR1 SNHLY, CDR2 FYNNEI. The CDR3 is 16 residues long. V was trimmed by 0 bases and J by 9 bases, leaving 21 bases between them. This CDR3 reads CASSEAFEGRSNGQYF. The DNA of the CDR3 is TGTGCCAGCAGTGAAGCTTTCGAGGGCAGGTCTAACGGGCAGTACTTC.

The CDR3 is CATSRESGGGEQFF. The DNA for the CDR3 is TGTGCCACCAGCAGAGAAAGCGGCGGAGGTGAGCAGTTCTTC. The rearrangement links TRBV15 to TRBJ2-1, with TRBD2 as a possible D gene (5 bases). There are 14 residues in the CDR3. V was clipped by 0 bases and J by 9 bases, with 12 bases between them. Germline V gene lookup returns CDR1 LNHNV and CDR2 YYDKDF (reference sequence).

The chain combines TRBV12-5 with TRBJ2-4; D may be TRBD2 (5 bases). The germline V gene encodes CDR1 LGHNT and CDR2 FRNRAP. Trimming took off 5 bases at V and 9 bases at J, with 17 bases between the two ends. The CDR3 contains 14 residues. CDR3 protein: CASGPFGLQTIQYF. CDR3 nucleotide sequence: TGTGCTAGTGGTCCCTTCGGACTCCAGACCATTCAGTACTTC. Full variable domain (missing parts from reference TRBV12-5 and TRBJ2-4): DARVTQTPRHKVTEMGQEVTMRCQPILGHNTVFWYRQTMMQGLELLAYFRNRAPLDDSGMPKDRFSAEMPDATLATLKIQPSEPRDSAVYFCASGPFGLQTIQYFGAGTRLSVL.

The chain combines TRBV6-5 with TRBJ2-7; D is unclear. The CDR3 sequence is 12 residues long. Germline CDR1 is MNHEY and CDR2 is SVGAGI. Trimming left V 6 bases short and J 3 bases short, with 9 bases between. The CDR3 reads CASSLGRYEQYF. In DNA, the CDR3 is TGTGCCAGCAGCCTGGGCCGCTACGAGCAGTACTTC.

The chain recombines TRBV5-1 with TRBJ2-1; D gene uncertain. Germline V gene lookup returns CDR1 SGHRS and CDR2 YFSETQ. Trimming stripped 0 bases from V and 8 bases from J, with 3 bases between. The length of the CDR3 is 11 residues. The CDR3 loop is CASSLGYEQFF. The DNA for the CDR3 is TGCGCCAGCAGCTTGGGTTATGAGCAGTTCTTC.